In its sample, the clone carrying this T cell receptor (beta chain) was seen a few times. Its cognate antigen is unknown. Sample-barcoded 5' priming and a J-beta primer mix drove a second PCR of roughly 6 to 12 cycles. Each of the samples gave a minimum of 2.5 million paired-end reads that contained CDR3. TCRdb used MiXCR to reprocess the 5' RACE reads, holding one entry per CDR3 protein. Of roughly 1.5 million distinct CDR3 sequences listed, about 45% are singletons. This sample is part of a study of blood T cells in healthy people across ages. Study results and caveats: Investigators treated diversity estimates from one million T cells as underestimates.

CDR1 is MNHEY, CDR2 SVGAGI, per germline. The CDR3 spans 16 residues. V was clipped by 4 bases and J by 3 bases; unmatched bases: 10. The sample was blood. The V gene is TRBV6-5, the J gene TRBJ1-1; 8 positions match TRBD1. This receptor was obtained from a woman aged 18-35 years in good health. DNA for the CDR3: TGTGCCAGCAGTTCCGCACCAGGGGGCGGGGACACTGAAGCTTTCTTT. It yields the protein CASSSAPGGGDTEAFF.